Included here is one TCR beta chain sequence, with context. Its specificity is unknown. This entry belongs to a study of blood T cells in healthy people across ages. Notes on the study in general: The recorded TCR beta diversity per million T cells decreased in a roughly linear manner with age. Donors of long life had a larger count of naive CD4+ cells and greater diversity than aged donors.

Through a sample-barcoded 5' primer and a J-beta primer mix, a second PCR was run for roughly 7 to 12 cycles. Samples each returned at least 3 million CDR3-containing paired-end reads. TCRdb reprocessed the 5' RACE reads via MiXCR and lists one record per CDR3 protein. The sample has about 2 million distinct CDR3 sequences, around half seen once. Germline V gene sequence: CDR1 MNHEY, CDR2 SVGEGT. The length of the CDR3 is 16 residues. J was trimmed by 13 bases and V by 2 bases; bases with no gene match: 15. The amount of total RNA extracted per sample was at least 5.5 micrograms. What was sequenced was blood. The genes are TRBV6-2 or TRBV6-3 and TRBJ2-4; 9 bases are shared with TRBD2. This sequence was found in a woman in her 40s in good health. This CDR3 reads CASSYPQRGVDNEQYF. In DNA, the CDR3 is TGTGCCAGCAGTTACCCCCAGCGGGGGGTGGACAATGAGCAGTACTTC.